The next 2 T cell receptor beta chains were all read from a single sample in a study of cytomegalovirus exposure and HLA in healthy donors listed by TCRdb under 2017. Library preparation employed the immunoSEQ multiplex PCR assay. For the multiplex PCR, a mixture combining 60 forward primers for TCR Vbeta segments and 13 reverse primers for TCR Jbeta segments was used. What TCRdb holds here is the immuneACCESS table cut down to in-frame rearrangements. Part of the clones is not present; checked against another copy, under half of the missing clones reflect an unresolved V gene, and the others are unexplained. The sample table contains about 82,000 clones; only one count was recorded for approximately 74% of them. The ten largest clonotypes hold 20% to 25% of the sample. Sequenced material: PBMCs. All receptors come from a man younger than 40 in good health and CMV-seropositive.

The CDR3 is CASSSGLAGGLGYNEQFF. The CDR3 coding sequence is TGTGCCAGCAGCTCGGGACTAGCGGGGGGTTTAGGGTACAATGAGCAGTTCTTC. This chain joins TRBV13 and TRBJ2-1, with 15 nucleotides matching TRBD2. This CDR3 comprises 18 residues. The J segment lost 4 bases and the V segment lost 4 bases, leaving 8 bases of the junction unmatched. The V gene's germline CDR1 is PRHDT and CDR2 FYEKMQ (reference sequence).

J is TRBJ2-7 and V is TRBV28; unclear D gene. CDR3 length equals 11 residues. Germline V CDR1 and CDR2: MDHEN, SYDVKM. Trimming removed 6 bases from V and 6 bases from J, with 9 bases in between. The CDR3 reads CASSHTPEQYF. The CDR3 DNA reads TGTGCCAGCAGCCACACACCCGAGCAGTACTTC.